This entry features one TCR beta chain sequence. The sample is drawn from a study of shared clonotypes between healthy human individuals. The protocol was immunoSEQ multiplex PCR, while the TCRdb copy is restricted to in-frame clones and leaves out a portion. The repertoire holds some 1.1 million clones, with about 72% as singletons. The CDR3 consists of 15 residues. CDR1 SGHDT and CDR2 YYEEEE come from the germline V gene. The V and J ends lost 5 bases and 4 bases, in that order; junction bases with no gene match: 6. The sequence came from a man between 18 and 35 years old in good health. Some clones in this sample may be carry-over from other donors' samples. J is TRBJ2-1 and V is TRBV5-6; 10 bases are a match to TRBD2. Source material: memory CD4+ T cells from PBMCs. Noted subset: CD45RA-negative fraction. The CDR3 DNA is TGTGCCAGCAGTTATACTAGCGGGATTTACAATGAGCAGTTCTTC. Protein: CASSYTSGIYNEQFF.